Presented here are 16 T cell receptor beta chains from one specimen sequenced in a study of immune characterization of retroperitoneal liposarcoma. Each CDR3 protein gets one entry after TCRdb re-called the PCR reads with MiXCR. Of about 10,000 distinct CDR3 sequences listed, roughly 28% are singletons. Material for sequencing was blood. These TCRs come from a male donor with retroperitoneal liposarcoma.

This clonotype is labeled as medium-sized (0.01 to 0.1%). The junction differs from germline at one of its ends, possibly a read error. The chain carries TRBV6-6 and TRBJ2-1; 7 bases are a match to TRBD2. This CDR3 is built from 10 residues. Per germline, CDR1 MNHNY and CDR2 SVGAGI (reference sequence). The CDR3 loop is CASSYPPGGF. CDR3 DNA sequence: TGTGCCAGCAGTTACCCACCGGGGGGATTC.

The table lists this clonotype with a few counts. The rearrangement joins TRBV6-1 to TRBJ2-3; 11 bases map to TRBD1. The V segment lost 1 base and the J segment 4 bases; nucleotides outside the gene matches: 1. The length of the CDR3 is 15 residues. CDR1 is MNHNS, CDR2 SASEGT, per germline. The CDR3 nucleotides are TGTGCCAGCAGTGAAGGGACAGGGGGCGCAGATACGCAGTATTTT. This encodes CASSEGTGGADTQYF.

In its sample, this clonotype is medium-sized (0.01 to 0.1%). The chain couples TRBV6-1 to TRBJ2-5, with 9 bases identical to TRBD2. This CDR3 is 15 amino acids long. Per germline, CDR1 MNHNS and CDR2 SASEGT. J lost 1 base, V lost 5 bases, and 5 bases had no gene match. CDR3 in amino acids: CASSTLAGSQETQYF. CDR3 nucleotides: TGTGCCAGCAGTACCCTAGCGGGGTCCCAAGAGACCCAGTACTTC.

On this clonotype: Lacking the conserved final phenylalanine or tryptophan, this CDR3 likely reflects a read error. The chain links TRBV4-1 to TRBJ2-1; 8 bases line up with TRBD1. CDR3 length: 16 residues. Losses at the gene ends were 5 bases for V and 2 bases for J; bases not matched to a gene: 8. Germline V gives CDR1 MGHRA, CDR2 YSYEKL. The DNA of the CDR3 is TGCGCCAGCAGCTACTATTTACAGGGGGCCTACAATGAGCAGTTCTTA. Translating it yields CASSYYLQGAYNEQFL.

V and J are TRBV6-5 and TRBJ2-6; D gene uncertain. The CDR3 contains 13 residues. CDR1 and CDR2 (germline): MNHEY, SVGAGI. Trimming took off 6 bases at V and 0 bases at J, with 3 bases between the two ends. The CDR3 sequence: CASSRSGANVLTF. The CDR3 DNA reads as TGTGCCAGCAGCCGCTCTGGGGCCAACGTCCTGACTTTC.

There are many counts of this clonotype. The V and J genes are TRBV7-8 and TRBJ2-3, with D unresolved. CDR1 SGHVS and CDR2 FQNEAQ come from the germline V gene. V shed 5 bases and J shed 1 base, with 16 bases lying between them. The CDR3 spans 16 residues. CDR3 loop: CASSDWTVPGTDTQYF. DNA of the CDR3: TGTGCCAGCAGCGACTGGACGGTCCCTGGCACAGATACGCAGTATTTT.

The chain recombines TRBV7-2 with TRBJ2-1; weak D call: TRBD2 (6 bases). The CDR3 is 15 residues long. V was pared by 1 base and J by 13 bases, with 20 bases between. Germline CDR1 SGHTA, CDR2 FQGNSA. The CDR3: CASSLDPRGGETQFF. The DNA of the CDR3 is TGTGCCAGCAGCTTAGATCCTAGGGGAGGTGAGACCCAGTTCTTC. Using reference TRBV7-2 and TRBJ2-1 for the parts outside the CDR3, the full variable domain is GAGVSQSPSNKVTEKGKDVELRCDPISGHTALYWYRQSLGQGLEFLIYFQGNSAPDKSGLPSDRFSAERTGGSVSTLTIQRTQQEDSAVYLCASSLDPRGGETQFFGPGTRLTVL.

This clonotype was found a few times. The CDR3 is CASSPGHPPGRGYTF. CDR3 DNA sequence: TGTGCCAGCAGCCCGGGACACCCCCCGGGACGTGGCTACACCTTC. The chain uses TRBV6-1 and TRBJ1-2, with D maybe TRBD1 (6 bases). From germline, CDR1 is MNHNS and CDR2 SASEGT. The V end was cut by 6 bases, the J end by 7 bases, with 21 bases between. The CDR3 spans 15 residues.

This clonotype has just one count. The rearrangement uses TRBV7-6 and TRBJ2-7; D uncertain. This CDR3 has 14 amino acids. Germline V gene sequence: CDR1 SGHVS, CDR2 FNYEAQ. V gave up 4 bases and J gave up 0 bases, with 10 bases separating them. The CDR3 DNA sequence: TGTGCCAGCAGCTCAGTGCTGGGCTCCTACGAGCAGTACTTC. This encodes CASSSVLGSYEQYF.

This clonotype is deemed medium-sized. The chain recombines TRBV5-6 with TRBJ2-2; 10 nucleotides align to TRBD1. The germline gives CDR1 SGHDT, CDR2 YYEEEE. J gave up 4 bases and V 3 bases, and 6 bases lay outside the gene matches. CDR3 length: 16 amino acids. In nucleotides, the CDR3 is TGTGCCAGCAGCTGGGAGGGACAGGGGTTCACCGGGGAGCTGTTTTTT. Its translation is CASSWEGQGFTGELFF.

By frequency in the sample, this clonotype is medium-sized. This chain uses TRBV6-1 with TRBJ2-3; 8 bases are a match to TRBD1. The trim removed 1 base at V and 2 bases at J, leaving 2 bases unmatched. Germline V gene sequence: CDR1 MNHNS, CDR2 SASEGT. This CDR3 is 15 amino acids long. CDR3 region: CASSEGTGHTDTQYF. In nucleotides, the CDR3 is TGTGCCAGCAGTGAAGGGACAGGGCACACAGATACGCAGTATTTT.

This clonotype was recorded many times. The CDR3 protein is CASYRVWYEQYF. CDR3 nucleotide sequence: TGTGCCAGTTACAGGGTTTGGTACGAGCAGTACTTC. The gene calls are TRBV6-1 and TRBJ2-1; tentatively, D is TRBD1 (6 bases). The J call is doubtful: the DNA matches TRBJ2-7 better. The CDR3 extends over 12 amino acids. From germline, CDR1 is MNHNS and CDR2 SASEGT.

This chain links TRBV11-2 with TRBJ1-5, with 7 bases lining up with TRBD1. Trimming cost V 1 base and J 7 bases; bases outside gene matches: 10. This CDR3 has 16 residues. Per the germline V gene, CDR1 is SGHAT and CDR2 is FQNNGV. CDR3 nucleotide sequence: TGTGCCAGCAGCTTAGCGGCAGGGGGAGATTGGCAGCCCCAGCATTTT. It specifies CASSLAAGGDWQPQHF.

This clonotype was recorded at least ten times. The gene calls are TRBV6-1 and TRBJ1-1; 7 bases align to TRBD1. The V gene end was trimmed by 4 bases and the J gene end by 6 bases; junction bases not matched to a gene: 5. The CDR3 runs to 13 residues. Germline V CDR1 and CDR2: MNHNS, SASEGT. CDR3 in DNA: TGTGCCAGCAGTGGATCCGGGACAGCTGAAGCTTTCTTT. Translating it yields CASSGSGTAEAFF.

This sequence joins TRBV12-3 or TRBV12-4 and TRBJ2-5; 7 nucleotides align to TRBD1. Germline trimming cut 7 bases from V and 2 bases from J; bases unmatched to any gene: 7. The CDR3 sequence is 14 residues long. CDR3 sequence (DNA): TGTGCCAGCAAAGGAGCGGACAGGCAAGAGACCCAGTACTTC. This gives the protein CASKGADRQETQYF.

This clonotype was recorded at least ten times. The chain uses TRBV12-3 or TRBV12-4 and TRBJ2-1; TRBD2 aligns across 9 bases. J gave up 8 bases and V 4 bases, and 15 bases lay outside the gene matches. The CDR3 covers 17 residues. The CDR3 is CASSSVPSRGGGDEQFF. CDR3 in DNA: TGTGCCAGCAGTTCTGTCCCTTCGCGGGGGGGCGGCGATGAGCAGTTCTTC.